Included here is one TCR beta chain sequence, with context. This entry comes from a study of spatial heterogeneity in lung cancer. Indicated time point: sample taken at primary tumor resection. Whole RNA, isolated from tumor, nontumor lung or frozen PBMC, was sequenced without prior sorting. One entry per CDR3 protein, called by TCRdb with MiXCR from the 5' RACE reads. This sample has around 40,000 distinct CDR3 sequences, with under 7% found just once. CDR3 length: 14 residues. The trim removed 5 bases at V and 8 bases at J, leaving 10 bases unmatched. Germline V lookup: CDR1 DFQATT, CDR2 SNEGSKA (reference sequence).

Sequenced material: PBMCs, taken at surgery. The sequence came from a male donor with early-stage non-small cell lung cancer. V and J are TRBV20-1 and TRBJ1-5; 9 positions agree with TRBD1. The CDR3 DNA sequence: TGCAGTGCTTCTACCGGGACAGGGACGGAGCCCCAGCATTTT. This sequence encodes CSASTGTGTEPQHF.